Presented here are 21 T cell receptor beta chains from one specimen sequenced in a study of identical twins. MiXCR, applied by TCRdb to the 5' RACE reads, yields one record per CDR3 protein. The sample yields some 300,000 distinct CDR3 sequences, 9% to 15% seen once. In addition, the sample was reused for a study of yellow fever vaccine responses in identical twins.

Sequencing was carried out using CD8+ T cells sorted from blood. All receptors derive from a woman between 18 and 29 years old in good health.

The V call is TRBV24-1, the J call TRBJ2-7, with TRBD2 matching 7 bases. This CDR3 is built from 14 residues. Germline-derived CDR1 and CDR2 are KGHDR and SFDVKD. V gave up 5 bases and J gave up 4 bases; unmatched junction bases: 7. CDR3 amino acids: CATSAGTTQYEQYF. CDR3 bases: TGTGCCACCAGTGCCGGGACTACGCAATACGAGCAGTACTTC.

This clonotype was seen repeatedly, ten times or more. The chain carries TRBV4-1 and TRBJ2-1; no reliable D call. Looked up from germline, CDR1 is MGHRA and CDR2 is YSYEKL. This CDR3 has 13 amino acids. The germline V and J ends were trimmed by 0 bases and 8 bases, with 8 bases remaining between them. The CDR3 sequence is CASSQEYMDEQFF. CDR3 nucleotides: TGCGCCAGCAGCCAAGAATATATGGATGAGCAGTTCTTC.

The table lists this clonotype with a few counts. The chain recombines TRBV20-1 with TRBJ2-7; 11 nucleotides align to TRBD1. The CDR3 has 14 residues. Germline V gene sequence: CDR1 DFQATT, CDR2 SNEGSKA (reference sequence). After removal of 3 bases from V and 4 bases from J, the junction contained 5 bases not matched to a gene. In DNA form, the CDR3 reads TGCAGTGCTAGCGGGACAGGGGGGACGTACGAGCAGTACGTC. It codes for CSASGTGGTYEQYV.

The V gene is TRBV2, the J gene TRBJ2-1; possible D gene TRBD2, 6 bases. Germline CDR1 is SNHLY and CDR2 is FYNNEI. The V end was cut by 3 bases, the J end by 0 bases, with 21 bases between. This CDR3 spans 19 amino acids. The CDR3 reads CASSDAKDRGSSSYNEQFF. CDR3 nucleotide sequence: TGTGCCAGCAGTGACGCTAAAGATCGGGGGTCCAGCTCCTACAATGAGCAGTTCTTC.

The table lists this clonotype with a few counts. This rearrangement joins TRBV9 to TRBJ2-1; 8 nucleotides agree with TRBD1. Losses at the gene ends were 3 bases for V and 0 bases for J; bases not matched to a gene: 2. The CDR3 has 15 residues. CDR1 SGDLS and CDR2 YYNGEE come from the germline V gene. The CDR3 sequence: CASSGTGSSYNEQFF. CDR3 sequence (DNA): TGTGCCAGCAGCGGGACAGGGAGCTCCTACAATGAGCAGTTCTTC.

J is TRBJ2-1 and V is TRBV24-1, with 9 bases matching TRBD1. The germline V gene encodes CDR1 KGHDR and CDR2 SFDVKD. V was pared by 5 bases and J by 4 bases, with 11 bases of the junction left unmatched. The CDR3 is 17 residues long. CDR3 loop: CATSGETGGTAYNEQFF. The CDR3 region has the DNA TGTGCCACCAGTGGTGAGACAGGGGGTACGGCGTACAATGAGCAGTTCTTC.

The chain employs TRBV7-6 and TRBJ1-6, with D unclear. Germline V gene data show CDR1 as SGHVS and CDR2 as FNYEAQ. The CDR3 spans 14 residues. Trimming removed 0 bases at V and 6 bases at J, with 6 bases between. In DNA, the CDR3 is TGTGCCAGCAGCTTAGCCGGACTTAATTCACCCCTCCACTTT. This gives the protein CASSLAGLNSPLHF. Full variable domain (outside the CDR3, taken from reference TRBV7-6 and TRBJ1-6): GAGVSQSPRYKVTKRGQDVALRCDPISGHVSLYWYRQALGQGPEFLTYFNYEAQQDKSGLPNDRFSAERPEGSISTLTIQRTEQRDSAMYRCASSLAGLNSPLHFGNGTRLTVT.

The chain uses TRBV20-1 and TRBJ2-3; 11 positions match TRBD2. From germline, CDR1 is DFQATT and CDR2 SNEGSKA (reference sequence). V shed 6 bases, J shed 4 bases, and the junction held 18 bases outside the gene matches. CDR3 length: 18 amino acids. CDR3 in amino acids: CSASGPIAGGPVADTQYF. The DNA of the CDR3 is TGCAGTGCCTCGGGCCCCATAGCGGGGGGGCCGGTAGCAGATACGCAGTATTTT.

This clonotype was detected only a few times. The chain combines TRBV7-8 with TRBJ2-1; no reliable D call. With 5 bases removed from V and 7 bases from J, the gap between germline ends came to 9 bases. The CDR3 runs 12 residues. Germline assignment: CDR1 SGHVS and CDR2 FQNEAQ. The CDR3 region is CASSPGRNEQFF. As DNA, the CDR3 is TGTGCCAGCAGCCCCGGGCGAAATGAGCAGTTCTTC.

In this sample, this clonotype turned up a few times. The chain couples TRBV2 to TRBJ2-7; D ambiguous. Trimming stripped 5 bases from V and 9 bases from J, with 8 bases between. The CDR3 consists of 10 residues. Germline assignment: CDR1 SNHLY and CDR2 FYNNEI. The CDR3 nucleotides read TGTGCCAGCAGTCCTCTGGGGCAGTACGTC. It specifies CASSPLGQYV.

This clonotype was recorded many times. The V gene is TRBV6-1, the J gene TRBJ1-5, with unresolved D. CDR3 length: 15 residues. CDR1 is MNHNS, CDR2 SASEGT, per germline. V shed 6 bases and J shed 0 bases, with 12 bases lying between them. CDR3 in DNA: TGTGCCAGCAGGGACCCCTTTAATAGCAATCAGCCCCAGCATTTT. Its protein product is CASRDPFNSNQPQHF.

This clonotype was seen many times. The V gene is TRBV4-1, the J gene TRBJ2-7; the D call may be TRBD1 or TRBD2 (5 bases each). The germline V gene encodes CDR1 MGHRA and CDR2 YSYEKL. This CDR3 is 13 amino acids long. V lost 5 bases and J lost 3, with 11 bases in between. CDR3 DNA: TGCGCCAGCAGCTCCGGGGCGTTCTACGAGCAGTACTTC. The encoded protein is CASSSGAFYEQYF.

In this sample, this clonotype turned up a few times. The V gene is TRBV27, the J gene TRBJ2-5; 14 bases fit TRBD2. The length of the CDR3 is 17 residues. Trimming at V came to 5 bases and at J to 2 bases, leaving 7 bases not matched to a gene. Looked up from germline, CDR1 is MNHEY and CDR2 is SMNVEV (reference sequence). The CDR3: CASSPRTSGGSQETQYF. The CDR3 bases are TGTGCCAGCAGTCCCCGGACTAGCGGGGGGTCACAAGAGACCCAGTACTTC.

In this sample, this clonotype turned up a few times. The chain has TRBV11-1 and TRBJ2-2; 13 nucleotides agree with TRBD2. The V segment lost 4 bases and the J segment 6 bases; nucleotides outside the gene matches: 17. Germline V gene sequence: CDR1 SGHAT, CDR2 FQDESV (reference sequence). The CDR3 spans 20 residues. The CDR3 protein is CASSSLDRTSGGPRAGELFF. The CDR3 region has the DNA TGTGCCAGCAGCTCCCTCGATAGGACTAGCGGGGGCCCCAGGGCCGGGGAGCTGTTTTTT.

This clonotype has a handful of counts. This chain connects TRBV20-1 to TRBJ2-7; weak D call: TRBD2 (5 bases). The CDR3 extends over 11 amino acids. Germline CDR1 DFQATT, CDR2 SNEGSKA (reference sequence). V shed 6 bases and J shed 1 base, with 7 bases lying between them. The CDR3 DNA reads as TGCAGTGCCACTAGTTCCTACGAGCAGTACTTC. As protein: CSATSSYEQYF.

The chain couples TRBV7-2 to TRBJ2-3; 7 nucleotides align to TRBD2. Germline trimming cut 5 bases from V and 4 bases from J; bases unmatched to any gene: 9. Germline CDR1 SGHTA, CDR2 FQGNSA. CDR3 length: 15 amino acids. CDR3 protein: CASSRTAGAADTQYF. CDR3 bases: TGTGCCAGCAGCCGCACGGCGGGAGCGGCAGATACGCAGTATTTT.

This clonotype was seen a few times. This chain connects TRBV10-2 to TRBJ2-1, with 9 bases that match TRBD1. Germline CDR1 WSHSY, CDR2 SAAADI. This CDR3 region has 13 residues. V was pared by 8 bases and J by 4 bases, with 3 bases of the junction left unmatched. CDR3 DNA sequence: TGCGCCAGCGGGACAGGGCATTACAATGAGCAGTTCTTC. Amino acids: CASGTGHYNEQFF.

V gene TRBV12-3 or TRBV12-4 combines with J gene TRBJ1-4, with D hard to call. V was clipped by 8 bases and J by 8 bases, with 9 bases between them. The CDR3 loop spans 11 amino acids. CDR3 amino acids: CASSPAEKLFF. The CDR3 DNA follows: TGTGCCAGCTCCCCGGCAGAAAAACTGTTTTTT.

This clonotype was detected only a few times. The genes are TRBV4-1 and TRBJ1-1; D gene ambiguous. Trimming pared 2 bases from V and 6 bases from J, leaving 4 bases between. The germline V gene encodes CDR1 MGHRA and CDR2 YSYEKL. The length of the CDR3 is 11 residues. CDR3 in DNA: TGCGCCAGCAGCCAATCCTCTGAAGCTTTCTTT. Its translation: CASSQSSEAFF.

The chain couples TRBV12-5 to TRBJ2-7; 7 bases are shared with TRBD1. V shed 2 bases and J 5 bases; nucleotides not matched to a gene: 3. The CDR3 loop spans 13 amino acids. The germline gives CDR1 LGHNT, CDR2 FRNRAP. Here the CDR3 DNA reads TGTGCTAGTGGTTTGAGAACAGGGGACGAGCAGTACTTC. This codes for CASGLRTGDEQYF.

This clonotype was counted ten times or more. The chain recombines TRBV12-3 or TRBV12-4 with TRBJ2-7, with 9 bases fitting TRBD2. V shed 4 bases and J 1 base; nucleotides not matched to a gene: 8. The CDR3 length is 16 residues. This chain's CDR3 is CASSSPSGRRSYEQYF. The DNA of the CDR3 is TGTGCCAGCAGTTCGCCCAGCGGGAGGAGGTCCTACGAGCAGTACTTC.